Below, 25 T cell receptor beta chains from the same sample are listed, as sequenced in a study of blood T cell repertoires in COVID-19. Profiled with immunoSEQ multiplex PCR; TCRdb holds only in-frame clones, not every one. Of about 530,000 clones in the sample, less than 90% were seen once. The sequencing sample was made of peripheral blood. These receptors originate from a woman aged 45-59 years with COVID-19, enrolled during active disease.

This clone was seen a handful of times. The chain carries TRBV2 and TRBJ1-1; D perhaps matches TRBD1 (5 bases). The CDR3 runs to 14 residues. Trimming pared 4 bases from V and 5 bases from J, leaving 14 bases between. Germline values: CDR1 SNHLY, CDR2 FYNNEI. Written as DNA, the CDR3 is TGTGCCAGCAGTGGATTGGCAGGGCCGACTGAAGCTTTCTTT. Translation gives CASSGLAGPTEAFF.

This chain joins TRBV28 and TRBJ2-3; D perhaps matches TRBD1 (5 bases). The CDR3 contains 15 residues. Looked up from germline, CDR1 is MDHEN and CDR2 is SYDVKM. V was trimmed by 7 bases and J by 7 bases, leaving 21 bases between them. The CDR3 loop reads CASIPGWGYPYTQYF. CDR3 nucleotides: TGTGCCAGCATCCCTGGGTGGGGCTATCCTTATACGCAGTATTTT.

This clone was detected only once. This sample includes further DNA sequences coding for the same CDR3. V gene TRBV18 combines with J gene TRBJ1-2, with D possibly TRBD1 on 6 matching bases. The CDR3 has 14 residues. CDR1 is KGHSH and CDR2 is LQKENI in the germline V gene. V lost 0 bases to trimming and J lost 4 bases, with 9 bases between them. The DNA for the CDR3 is TGTGCCAGCTCACCACCAACAGGGACCTATGGCTACACCTTC. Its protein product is CASSPPTGTYGYTF.

CDR3 DNA: TGTGCCAGCTCACCCCTAGGTCGGAGCTCTGGGGCCAACGTCCTGACTTTC. Its protein is CASSPLGRSSGANVLTF. The chain recombines TRBV18 with TRBJ2-6; D is ambiguous. Trimming removed 3 bases at V and 0 bases at J, with 12 bases between. The length of the CDR3 is 17 residues. Germline-derived CDR1 and CDR2 are KGHSH and LQKENI.

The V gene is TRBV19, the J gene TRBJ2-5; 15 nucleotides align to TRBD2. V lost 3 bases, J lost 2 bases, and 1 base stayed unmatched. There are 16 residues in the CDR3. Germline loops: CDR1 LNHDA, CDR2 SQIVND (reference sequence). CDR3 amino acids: CASSMGLAGGQETQYF. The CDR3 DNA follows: TGTGCCAGTAGTATGGGACTAGCGGGGGGACAAGAGACCCAGTACTTC.

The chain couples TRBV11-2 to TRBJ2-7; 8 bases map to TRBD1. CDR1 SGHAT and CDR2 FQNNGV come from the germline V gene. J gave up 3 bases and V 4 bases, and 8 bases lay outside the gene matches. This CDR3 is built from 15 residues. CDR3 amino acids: CASSWGGQGGYEQYF. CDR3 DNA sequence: TGTGCCAGCAGCTGGGGTGGACAGGGAGGCTACGAGCAGTACTTC.

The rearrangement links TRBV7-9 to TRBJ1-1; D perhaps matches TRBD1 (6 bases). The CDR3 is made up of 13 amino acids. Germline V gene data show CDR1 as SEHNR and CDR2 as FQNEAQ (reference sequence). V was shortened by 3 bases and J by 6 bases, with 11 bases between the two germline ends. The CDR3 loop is CASSLGAGAEAFF. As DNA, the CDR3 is TGTGCCAGCAGCTTGGGGGCGGGGGCTGAAGCTTTCTTT.

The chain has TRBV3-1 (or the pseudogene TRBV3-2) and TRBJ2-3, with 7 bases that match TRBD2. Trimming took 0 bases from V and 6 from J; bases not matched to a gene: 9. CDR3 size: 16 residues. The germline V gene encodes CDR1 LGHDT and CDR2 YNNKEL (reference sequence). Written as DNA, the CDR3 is TGTGCCAGCAGCCAAGATCGGAGCGGGGTCGAGGATACGCAGTATTTT. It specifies CASSQDRSGVEDTQYF.

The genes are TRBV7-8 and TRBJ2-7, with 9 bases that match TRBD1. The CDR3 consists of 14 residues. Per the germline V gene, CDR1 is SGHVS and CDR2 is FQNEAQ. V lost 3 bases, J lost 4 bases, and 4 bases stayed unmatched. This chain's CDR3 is CASSFEGQGYEQYF. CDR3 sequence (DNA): TGTGCCAGCAGCTTTGAAGGACAGGGGTACGAGCAGTACTTC.

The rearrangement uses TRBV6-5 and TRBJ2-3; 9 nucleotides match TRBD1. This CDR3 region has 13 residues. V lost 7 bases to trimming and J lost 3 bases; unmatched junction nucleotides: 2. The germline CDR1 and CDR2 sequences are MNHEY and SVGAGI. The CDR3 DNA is TGTGCCAGCACACAGGGGGCAACAGATACGCAGTATTTT. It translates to CASTQGATDTQYF.

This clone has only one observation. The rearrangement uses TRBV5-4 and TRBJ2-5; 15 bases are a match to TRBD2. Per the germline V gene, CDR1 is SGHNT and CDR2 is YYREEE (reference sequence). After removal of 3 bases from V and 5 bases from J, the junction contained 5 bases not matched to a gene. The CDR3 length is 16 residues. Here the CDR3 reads CASSSWTSGGAETQYF. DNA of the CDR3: TGTGCCAGCAGCTCCTGGACTAGCGGGGGGGCGGAGACCCAGTACTTC.

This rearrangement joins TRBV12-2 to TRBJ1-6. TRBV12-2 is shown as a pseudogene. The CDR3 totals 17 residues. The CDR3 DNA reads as TGTGCAAGTCGCCCAAGGTGCGGGAGCTCCTATAATTCACCCCTCCACTTT. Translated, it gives CASRPRCGSSYNSPLHF.

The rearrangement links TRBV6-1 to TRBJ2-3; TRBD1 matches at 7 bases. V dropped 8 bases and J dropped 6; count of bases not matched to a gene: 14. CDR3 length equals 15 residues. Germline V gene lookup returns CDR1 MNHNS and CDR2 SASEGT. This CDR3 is CASDSVTGQSDTQYF. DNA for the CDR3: TGTGCCAGCGATTCGGTGACAGGGCAGTCGGATACGCAGTATTTT.

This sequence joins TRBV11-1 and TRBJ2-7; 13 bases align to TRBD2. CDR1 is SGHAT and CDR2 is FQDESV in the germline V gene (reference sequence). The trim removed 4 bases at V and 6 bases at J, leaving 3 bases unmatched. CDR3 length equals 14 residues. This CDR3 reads CASSSGTSGAEQYF. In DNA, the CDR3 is TGTGCCAGCAGCTCCGGGACTAGCGGGGCCGAGCAGTACTTC.

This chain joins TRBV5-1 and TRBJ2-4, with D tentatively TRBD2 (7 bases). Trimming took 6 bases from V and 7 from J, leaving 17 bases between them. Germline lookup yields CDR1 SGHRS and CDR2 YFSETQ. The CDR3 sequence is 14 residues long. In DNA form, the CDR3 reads TGCGCCAGCAACCTAGGGGGAGCGGGGAACATTCAGTACTTC. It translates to CASNLGGAGNIQYF.

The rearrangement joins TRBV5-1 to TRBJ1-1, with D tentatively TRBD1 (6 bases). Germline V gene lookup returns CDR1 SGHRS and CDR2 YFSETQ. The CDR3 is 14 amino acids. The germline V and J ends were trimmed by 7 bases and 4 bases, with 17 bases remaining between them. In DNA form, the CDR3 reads TGCGCCAGCCAGACTGGACAGAGGGGCACTGAAGCTTTCTTT. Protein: CASQTGQRGTEAFF.

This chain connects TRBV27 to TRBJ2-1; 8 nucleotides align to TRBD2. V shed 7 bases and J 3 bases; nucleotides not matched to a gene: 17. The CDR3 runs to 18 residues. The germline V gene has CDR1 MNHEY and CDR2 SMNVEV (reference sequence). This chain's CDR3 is CASTAGSSGVRNYNEQFF. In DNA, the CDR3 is TGTGCCAGCACCGCAGGGAGTAGCGGGGTCCGAAACTACAATGAGCAGTTCTTC.

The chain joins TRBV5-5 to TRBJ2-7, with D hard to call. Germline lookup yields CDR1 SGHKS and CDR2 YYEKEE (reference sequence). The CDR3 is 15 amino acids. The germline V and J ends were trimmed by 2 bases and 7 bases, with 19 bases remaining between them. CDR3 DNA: TGTGCCAGCAGCTTAGTTCTGGGCACCGGTAGAGAGCAGTACTTC. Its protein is CASSLVLGTGREQYF.

CDR3 region: CASSQDGAGGYGYTF. The CDR3, as DNA: TGTGCCAGCAGCCAAGATGGGGCAGGGGGGTATGGCTACACCTTC. The J gene is TRBJ1-2, the V gene TRBV3-1 (or the pseudogene TRBV3-2), with 7 bases aligning to TRBD1. The ends lost 0 bases at V and 5 bases at J; junction bases unmatched: 6. This CDR3 contains 15 residues. Germline V gene lookup returns CDR1 LGHDT and CDR2 YNNKEL (reference sequence).

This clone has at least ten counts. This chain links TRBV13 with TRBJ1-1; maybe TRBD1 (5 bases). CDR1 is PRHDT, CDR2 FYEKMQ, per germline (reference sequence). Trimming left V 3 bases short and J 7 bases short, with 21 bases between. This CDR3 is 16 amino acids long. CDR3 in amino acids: CASSFRQGSTPGEAFF. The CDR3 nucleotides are TGTGCCAGCAGCTTTAGGCAGGGCTCCACACCGGGTGAAGCTTTCTTT. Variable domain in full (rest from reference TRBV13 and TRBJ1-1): AAGVIQSPRHLIKEKRETATLKCYPIPRHDTVYWYQQGPGQDPQFLISFYEKMQSDKGSIPDRFSAQQFSDYHSELNMSSLELGDSALYFCASSFRQGSTPGEAFFGQGTRLTVV.

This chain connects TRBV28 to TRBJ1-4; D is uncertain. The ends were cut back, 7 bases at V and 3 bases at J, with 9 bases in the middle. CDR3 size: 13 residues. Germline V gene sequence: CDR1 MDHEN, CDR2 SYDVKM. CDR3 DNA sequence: TGTGCCAGCAATGTTCTGTCTAATGAAAAACTGTTTTTT. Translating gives CASNVLSNEKLFF.

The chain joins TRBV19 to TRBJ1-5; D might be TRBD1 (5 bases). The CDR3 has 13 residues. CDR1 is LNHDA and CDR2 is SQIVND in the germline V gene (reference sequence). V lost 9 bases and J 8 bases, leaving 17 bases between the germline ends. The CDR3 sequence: CASAGSQKKPQHF. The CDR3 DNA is TGTGCCAGCGCAGGGTCTCAGAAGAAGCCCCAGCATTTT. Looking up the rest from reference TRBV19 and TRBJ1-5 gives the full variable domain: DGGITQSPKYLFRKEGQNVTLSCEQNLNHDAMYWYRQDPGQGLRLIYYSQIVNDFQKGDIAEGYSVSREKKESFPLTVTSAQKNPTAFYLCASAGSQKKPQHFGDGTRLSIL.

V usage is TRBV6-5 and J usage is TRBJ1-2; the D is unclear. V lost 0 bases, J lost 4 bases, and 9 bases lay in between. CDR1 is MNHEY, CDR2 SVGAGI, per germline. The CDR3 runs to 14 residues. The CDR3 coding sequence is TGTGCCAGCAGTTACTCAGAAAGGAGCTATGGCTACACCTTC. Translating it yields CASSYSERSYGYTF.

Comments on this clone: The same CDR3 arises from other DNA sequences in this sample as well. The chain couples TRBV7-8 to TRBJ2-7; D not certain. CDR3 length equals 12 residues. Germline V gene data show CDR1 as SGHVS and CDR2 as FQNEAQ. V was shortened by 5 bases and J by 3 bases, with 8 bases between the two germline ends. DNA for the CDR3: TGTGCCAGCAGCCCAAGTAGCTACGAGCAGTACTTC. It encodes CASSPSSYEQYF.

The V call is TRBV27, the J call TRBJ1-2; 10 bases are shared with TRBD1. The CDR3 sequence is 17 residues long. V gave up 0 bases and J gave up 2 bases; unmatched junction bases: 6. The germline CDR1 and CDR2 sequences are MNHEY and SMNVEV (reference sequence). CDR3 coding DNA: TGTGCCAGCAGTTTATCGACAGGGGGCGTCTGGAACTATGGCTACACCTTC. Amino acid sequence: CASSLSTGGVWNYGYTF.